This entry features one TCR beta chain sequence. How the authors handled the data: Nucleated cell counts were estimated from reference gene primer amplification. This table comes from immunoSEQ multiplex PCR, and its TCRdb copy is limited to in-frame clones, with some not included. The DNA gave D and trimming, while V, J and clone size come from that table. This table holds roughly 120,000 clones, roughly 81% found once. The data stem from a study of blood T cell repertoires in COVID-19. Study-level background: Researchers got acute and convalescent COVID-19 samples from the United States, Italy and Spain.

The CDR3 covers 12 residues. Per the germline V gene, CDR1 is MDHEN and CDR2 is SYDVKM. V lost 4 bases and J 4 bases, leaving 5 bases between the germline ends. The receptor comes from a man in his forties with acute or convalescent COVID-19. The sample consisted of peripheral blood. V gene TRBV28 combines with J gene TRBJ2-1, with no clear D. The CDR3 loop is CASSSQYNEQFF. The CDR3 region has the DNA TGTGCCAGCAGTTCACAATACAATGAGCAGTTCTTC.